Given below is one TCR beta chain in context. As yet, its antigen is unknown. The CDR3 is 16 amino acids. Per germline, CDR1 SGHTA and CDR2 FQGNSA. The V and J ends lost 5 bases and 0 bases respectively, with 14 bases between them. The sample belongs to a study of cytomegalovirus exposure and HLA in healthy donors. Looking at the study overall: Early on, a data release was issued that held roughly 84 million unique TCRs from HLA-typed donors. Study-wide results and limits: Later analysis placed DRB1 highest and HLA-C lowest in TCR association rates, which differed by HLA locus.

PCR amplification relied on 60 Vbeta primers (plus 13 Jbeta primers). The data were produced by immunoSEQ multiplex PCR, yet TCRdb's version contains in-frame clones alone and is incomplete. Among 90,000 to 150,000 clones listed, approximately 69% were seen once. The sample consisted of PBMCs. The V and J genes are TRBV7-2 and TRBJ1-5; TRBD1 might be the D (6 bases). The TCR sequence derives from a woman aged 50 to 60 in good health and CMV-seropositive. CDR3 region: CASSPDRFNSNQPQHF. CDR3 bases: TGTGCCAGCAGCCCTGACAGGTTTAATAGCAATCAGCCCCAGCATTTT.